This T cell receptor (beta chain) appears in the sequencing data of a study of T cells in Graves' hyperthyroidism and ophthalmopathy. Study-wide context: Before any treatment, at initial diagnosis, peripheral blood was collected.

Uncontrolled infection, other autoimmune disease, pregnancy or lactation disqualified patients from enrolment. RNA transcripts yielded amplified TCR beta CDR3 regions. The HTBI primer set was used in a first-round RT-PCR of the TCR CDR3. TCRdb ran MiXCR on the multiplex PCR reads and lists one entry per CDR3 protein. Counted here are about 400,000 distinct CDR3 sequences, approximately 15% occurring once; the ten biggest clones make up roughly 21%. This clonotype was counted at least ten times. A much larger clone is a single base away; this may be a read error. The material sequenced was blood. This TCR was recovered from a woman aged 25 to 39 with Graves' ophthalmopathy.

CDR3 in amino acids: CASSLMENTEAFF. In nucleotides, the CDR3 is TGTGCCAGCAGCTTAATGGAGAACACTGAAGCTTTCTTT. This rearrangement joins TRBV7-3 to TRBJ1-1, with D unresolved. This CDR3 has 13 residues. The germline CDR1 and CDR2 sequences are SGHTA and FQGTGA. The V end was cut by 1 base, the J end by 1 base, with 4 bases between.